This T cell receptor (beta chain) was sequenced for a study of regulatory T cells in long-lasting Graves disease. Building of the TCR beta libraries involved iRepertoire HTBI primers and Arm-PCR of CDR3 regions. TCRdb independently ran MiXCR on the multiplex PCR reads; one entry per CDR3 protein. The sample lists 620,000 or so distinct CDR3 sequences, roughly 16% occurring once. Time point given: newly diagnosed GD, antithyroid drugs for less than 3 months. There was RNA extracted from PBMCs, and the TCR library was made from it. The table lists this clonotype with many counts. Its antigen is not known. The germline V gene has CDR1 MDHEN and CDR2 SYDVKM. There are 15 residues in the CDR3. V dropped 8 bases and J dropped 2; count of bases not matched to a gene: 12. General study findings and limits: Only peripheral blood was studied, not thyroid tissue.

The sample was also linked to a second study, of T cells in Graves' hyperthyroidism and ophthalmopathy. As reported in that work: Ophthalmopathy prediction by the model preceded onset by a median approximately six months.

This TCR was sampled from a woman between 25 and 40 years old with Graves disease. This specimen was peripheral blood mononuclear cells (PBMCs), taken at new diagnosis, from a patient treated with antithyroid drugs. The chain couples TRBV28 to TRBJ2-7; 7 nucleotides match TRBD1. CDR3 nucleotides: TGTGCCAGCCATGAAATTAGACAGGGCACCTACGAGCAGTACTTC. Its protein is CASHEIRQGTYEQYF.